This T cell receptor beta chain comes out of a study of cytomegalovirus exposure and HLA in healthy donors. Study-wide results and limits: Some segments of the V type, notably TRBV6-2 and TRBV6-3, were excluded as indistinguishable. When a later analysis was performed, an Asian-associated ancestry cluster reportedly had fewer N-insertions than the roughly 690-donor mean. It was assumed in the presence/absence analyses that sequencing depth was roughly uniform across donors. Productive rates of about 90% or about 30% were seen for most TCR beta V segments in an earlier analysis.

With respect to this clone: What it recognizes is unknown.

Trimming removed 0 bases at V and 7 bases at J, with 7 bases between. CDR1 and CDR2 (germline): LGHNA, YSLEER. CDR3 length: 13 amino acids. A multiplex PCR was run with 60 Vbeta primers and 13 Jbeta primers. Produced via immunoSEQ multiplex PCR; TCRdb's table is partial and in-frame only. Among 85,000 to 100,000 clones listed, over 75% were seen once. Sequenced input: PBMCs. The V call is TRBV4-3, the J call TRBJ1-5; D is unresolved. This receptor was identified in a man aged 30 to 45 in good health and CMV-seronegative. The CDR3 reads CASSQEPGQPQHF. CDR3 DNA sequence: TGCGCCAGCAGCCAAGAACCGGGACAGCCCCAGCATTTT.